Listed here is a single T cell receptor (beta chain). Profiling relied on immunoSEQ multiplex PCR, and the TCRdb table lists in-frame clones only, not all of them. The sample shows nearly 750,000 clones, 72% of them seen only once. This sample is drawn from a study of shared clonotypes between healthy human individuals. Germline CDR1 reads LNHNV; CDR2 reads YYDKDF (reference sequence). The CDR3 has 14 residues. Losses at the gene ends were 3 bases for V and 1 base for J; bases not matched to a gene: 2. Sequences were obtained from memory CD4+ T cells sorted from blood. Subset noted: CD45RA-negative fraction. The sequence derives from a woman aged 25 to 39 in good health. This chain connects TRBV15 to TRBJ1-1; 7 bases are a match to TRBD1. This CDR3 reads CATSSRDRNTEAFF. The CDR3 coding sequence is TGTGCCACCAGCAGCCGGGACAGGAACACTGAAGCTTTCTTT.